Following are 14 T cell receptor beta chains from one sample sequenced in a study of blood T cell repertoires in COVID-19. This table comes from immunoSEQ multiplex PCR, and its TCRdb copy is limited to in-frame clones, with some not included. Of 75,000 to 100,000 clones listed, more than 75% were seen once; the top ten hold approximately 20%. Input material: peripheral blood. All receptors derive from a human donor in a cohort sampled during active COVID-19.

Comment on this clone: One junction end does not reproduce the germline sequence, and a read error may be involved. The chain employs TRBV7-6 and TRBJ2-1, with TRBD2 as a possible D gene (5 bases). The V gene's germline CDR1 is SGHVS and CDR2 FNYEAQ. The CDR3 has 13 amino acids. The CDR3: CVSSFAGRDEQFF. CDR3 coding DNA: TGTGTCAGCAGCTTTGCGGGTCGGGATGAGCAGTTCTTC.

This sequence joins TRBV7-2 and TRBJ2-7; TRBD1 agrees at 7 bases. There are 14 residues in the CDR3. V shed 4 bases, J shed 4 bases, and the junction held 7 bases outside the gene matches. Germline V gene sequence: CDR1 SGHTA, CDR2 FQGNSA. CDR3 DNA sequence: TGTGCCAGCAGCTCCAGGACAGGCCCTTACGAGCAGTACTTC. This encodes CASSSRTGPYEQYF. Supplemented by reference TRBV7-2 and TRBJ2-7, the full variable domain reads GAGVSQSPSNKVTEKGKDVELRCDPISGHTALYWYRQSLGQGLEFLIYFQGNSAPDKSGLPSDRFSAERTGGSVSTLTIQRTQQEDSAVYLCASSSRTGPYEQYFGPGTRLTVT.

The chain is built from TRBV5-1 and TRBJ2-1, with 10 bases aligning to TRBD2. The CDR3 loop spans 16 amino acids. The germline gives CDR1 SGHRS, CDR2 YFSETQ. Trimming at V came to 0 bases and at J to 2 bases, leaving 2 bases not matched to a gene. The CDR3 protein is CASSLESGRAYNEQFF. For the CDR3, the DNA is TGCGCCAGCAGCTTGGAGAGCGGGAGGGCCTACAATGAGCAGTTCTTC.

This chain connects TRBV6-6 to TRBJ2-1; the match to TRBD2 covers 10 bases. Germline V gene data show CDR1 as MNHNY and CDR2 as SVGAGI (reference sequence). The V segment lost 5 bases and the J segment 1 base; nucleotides outside the gene matches: 2. The CDR3 loop spans 15 amino acids. CDR3 residues: CASSQLAGSYNEQFF. CDR3 bases: TGTGCCAGCAGTCAACTAGCGGGGTCCTACAATGAGCAGTTCTTC.

The J gene is TRBJ1-2, the V gene TRBV28; TRBD1 aligns across 8 bases. In germline, CDR1 is MDHEN, CDR2 SYDVKM. This CDR3 has 16 amino acids. With 5 bases clipped from V and 0 bases from J, the junction kept 8 bases outside the gene matches. The CDR3 loop is CASSVTGVLANYGYTF. CDR3 coding DNA: TGTGCCAGCAGTGTGACAGGGGTCCTAGCTAACTATGGCTACACCTTC.

Only a few counts were recorded for this clone. The rearrangement uses TRBV12-3 or TRBV12-4 and TRBJ1-5, with D tentatively TRBD1 (5 bases). There are 13 residues in the CDR3. Trimming stripped 6 bases from V and 7 bases from J, with 13 bases between. The CDR3 bases are TGTGCCAGCAGGTCCACAGGAAACCAGCCCCAGCATTTT. Its protein product is CASRSTGNQPQHF.

The CDR3 DNA reads TGTGCCAGCAGCTTCCAAGAGACCCAGTACTTC. This encodes CASSFQETQYF. The V and J genes are TRBV12-3 or TRBV12-4 and TRBJ2-5; D is uncertain. The V end was cut by 6 bases, the J end by 1 base, with 3 bases between. This CDR3 has 11 amino acids.

The chain combines TRBV7-3 with TRBJ2-1; 12 bases agree with TRBD2. The CDR3 totals 17 residues. Germline CDR1 and CDR2: SGHTA and FQGTGA. The junction had 12 bases not matched to a gene; V was cut back by 6 bases and J by 6 bases. The CDR3 spells CASRGGSSGRAGNEQFF. For the CDR3, the DNA is TGTGCCAGCAGGGGCGGGTCTAGCGGGAGGGCCGGCAATGAGCAGTTCTTC.

The chain uses TRBV5-4 and TRBJ2-6; weak D call: TRBD1 (5 bases). V lost 0 bases and J lost 4, with 8 bases in between. Germline-derived CDR1 and CDR2 are SGHNT and YYREEE (reference sequence). This CDR3 has 15 residues. CDR3 protein: CASSLEGVGANVLTF. The DNA for the CDR3 is TGTGCCAGCAGCTTGGAAGGGGTCGGGGCCAACGTCCTGACTTTC. Variable domain in full (rest from reference TRBV5-4 and TRBJ2-6): ETGVTQSPTHLIKTRGQQVTLRCSSQSGHNTVSWYQQALGQGPQFIFQYYREEENGRGNFPPRFSGLQFPNYSSELNVNALELDDSALYLCASSLEGVGANVLTFGAGSRLTVL.

V gene TRBV19 combines with J gene TRBJ2-1, with a weak D call TRBD2 (5 bases). V gave up 7 bases and J gave up 3 bases, with 16 bases separating them. The CDR3 covers 15 residues. The germline gives CDR1 LNHDA, CDR2 SQIVND (reference sequence). Here the CDR3 DNA reads TGTGCCAGTACAAGGGCGGTAGCGCTCTACAATGAGCAGTTCTTC. Protein product: CASTRAVALYNEQFF.

The chain has TRBV9 and TRBJ1-4; TRBD1 is a possible D gene (6 bases). The CDR3 runs to 15 residues. V lost 0 bases and J 7 bases, leaving 13 bases between the germline ends. Germline lookup yields CDR1 SGDLS and CDR2 YYNGEE. CDR3 sequence: CASSVGAGGPEKLFF. The CDR3 DNA sequence: TGTGCCAGCAGCGTAGGAGCGGGGGGGCCTGAAAAACTGTTTTTT.

This chain links TRBV2 with TRBJ2-7, with TRBD1 matching over 7 bases. Losses at the gene ends were 7 bases for V and 3 bases for J; bases not matched to a gene: 9. CDR3 length: 14 amino acids. Germline V gene sequence: CDR1 SNHLY, CDR2 FYNNEI. The CDR3 coding sequence is TGTGCCAGCAAACGAGGGGGACAGCACTACGAGCAGTACTTC. This gives the protein CASKRGGQHYEQYF.

The V call is TRBV29-1, the J call TRBJ1-5, with D possibly matching TRBD1 (6 bases). V was shortened by 4 bases and J by 7 bases, with 17 bases between the two germline ends. The CDR3 contains 14 residues. The germline V gene has CDR1 SQVTM and CDR2 ANQGSEA. Here the CDR3 DNA reads TGCAGCGTTGCAGCTACAGGGCCCAACCAGCCCCAGCATTTT. Amino acid sequence: CSVAATGPNQPQHF.

This chain joins TRBV3-1 (or the pseudogene TRBV3-2) and TRBJ1-1; 11 bases match TRBD1. Germline assignment: CDR1 LGHDT and CDR2 YNNKEL (reference sequence). CDR3 length equals 15 residues. V lost 4 bases, J lost 5 bases, and 6 bases stayed unmatched. This chain's CDR3 is CASSPWGTGGTEAFF. The CDR3 bases are TGTGCCAGCAGCCCATGGGGGACAGGGGGGACTGAAGCTTTCTTT.